This passage covers 22 T cell receptor beta chains from one sample sequenced in a study of cytomegalovirus exposure and HLA in healthy donors. The assay was immunoSEQ multiplex PCR, and TCRdb's table has in-frame clones only and misses some. The sample has about 200,000 clones; about 81% are singletons. The sequenced sample consisted of PBMCs. The receptors originated from a woman in her 30s in good health and CMV-seronegative.

This clone was recorded a few times. The chain is built from TRBV30 and TRBJ1-5; D call uncertain. The CDR3 length is 14 residues. The V gene's germline CDR1 is GTSNPN and CDR2 SVGIG (reference sequence). V was trimmed by 0 bases and J by 4 bases, leaving 10 bases between them. In DNA, the CDR3 is TGTGCCTGGAGTGTTGGCCGAGGGAATCAGCCCCAGCATTTT. Encoded protein: CAWSVGRGNQPQHF. Variable domain in full (rest from reference TRBV30 and TRBJ1-5): SQTIHQWPATLVQPVGSPLSLECTVEGTSNPNLYWYRQAAGRGLQLLFYSVGIGQISSEVPQNLSASRPQDRQFILSSKKLLLSDSGFYLCAWSVGRGNQPQHFGDGTRLSIL.

The V and J genes are TRBV11-2 and TRBJ2-1; possibly TRBD1 for D (6 bases). This CDR3 has 13 residues. Germline CDR1 reads SGHAT; CDR2 reads FQNNGV. V lost 2 bases to trimming and J lost 9 bases, with 11 bases between them. The CDR3 reads CASSLSGGSEQFF. The DNA of the CDR3 is TGTGCCAGCAGCTTAAGTGGGGGCAGTGAGCAGTTCTTC.

Concerning this clone: One end of the junction does not line up with germline, which may come from a read error. J is TRBJ2-7 and V is TRBV5-1, with D possibly being TRBD1 or TRBD2 (5 bases each). The V gene's germline CDR1 is SGHRS and CDR2 YFSETQ. This CDR3 is built from 13 residues. CDR3 nucleotides: TGCGCCAGCAGTTTGGGGGAGTCCTACGAGCAGTACTTC. It codes for CASSLGESYEQYF.

The V call is TRBV27, the J call TRBJ2-1; 11 bases are a match to TRBD2. CDR1 MNHEY and CDR2 SMNVEV come from the germline V gene (reference sequence). V lost 7 bases and J lost 6; bases outside the gene matches: 8. This CDR3 contains 15 residues. In nucleotides, the CDR3 is TGTGCCAGCACCCTCAGGGGACTAGCGGCCAATGAGCAGTTCTTC. Translated, it gives CASTLRGLAANEQFF.

A remark on this clone: Mismatch with germline at one junction end may stem from a read error. The J gene is TRBJ2-5, the V gene TRBV5-1; no definite D call. Germline CDR1 is SGHRS and CDR2 is YFSETQ. This CDR3 region has 11 residues. CDR3 bases: TGTGCCAGCAGCGCCCAGGAGACCCAGTACTTC. Translating it yields CASSAQETQYF.

The gene calls are TRBV6-5 and TRBJ2-7, with a weak D call TRBD1 (6 bases). With 6 bases removed from V and 2 bases from J, the gap between germline ends came to 11 bases. CDR3 length: 13 residues. The V gene's germline CDR1 is MNHEY and CDR2 SVGAGI. The CDR3 sequence: CASRDGTPYEQYF. For the CDR3, the DNA is TGTGCCAGCAGAGATGGGACACCCTACGAGCAGTACTTC.

This chain connects TRBV11-2 to TRBJ2-7; 8 bases map to TRBD1. The V gene end was trimmed by 5 bases and the J gene end by 0 bases; junction bases not matched to a gene: 6. The CDR3 covers 15 residues. Germline CDR1 reads SGHAT; CDR2 reads FQNNGV. This chain's CDR3 is CASSTRTGYSYEQYF. CDR3 DNA sequence: TGTGCCAGCAGCACGAGGACAGGGTACTCCTACGAGCAGTACTTC.

J is TRBJ1-5 and V is TRBV18, with a possible D match to TRBD1 (5 bases). This CDR3 is built from 15 residues. The germline V and J ends were trimmed by 3 bases and 4 bases, with 13 bases remaining between them. The germline CDR1 and CDR2 sequences are KGHSH and LQKENI. CDR3 coding DNA: TGTGCCAGCTCACCCGGGACTCATGGGAATCAGCCCCAGCATTTT. Protein: CASSPGTHGNQPQHF.

In this sample, this clone turned up once. This sequence joins TRBV23-1 and TRBJ2-5, with 11 positions matching TRBD1. TRBV23-1 is annotated as an ORF whose role is uncertain. This CDR3 region has 17 residues. Trimming removed 2 bases from V and 3 bases from J; junction bases left unmatched: 8. CDR3 residues: CASSQVSRTGGEETQYF. In DNA, the CDR3 is TGCGCCAGCAGTCAAGTTTCTAGGACAGGGGGCGAAGAGACCCAGTACTTC.

V and J are TRBV10-2 and TRBJ1-4; a possible D gene is TRBD1 (5 bases). With 6 bases removed from V and 2 bases from J, the gap between germline ends came to 10 bases. Germline values: CDR1 WSHSY, CDR2 SAAADI. The CDR3 consists of 14 residues. The CDR3 loop is CASSPGYTNEKLFF. As DNA, the CDR3 is TGCGCCAGCAGCCCAGGGTACACTAATGAAAAACTGTTTTTT.

The rearrangement joins TRBV5-6 to TRBJ1-5; perhaps TRBD1 as D (6 bases). Trimming took off 3 bases at V and 4 bases at J, with 11 bases between the two ends. The CDR3 is 14 residues long. Looked up from germline, CDR1 is SGHDT and CDR2 is YYEEEE. The CDR3 loop is CASSSGTRNQPQHF. CDR3 sequence (DNA): TGTGCCAGCAGCTCCGGGACAAGGAATCAGCCCCAGCATTTT.

The chain recombines TRBV5-1 with TRBJ2-1; TRBD1 matches at 9 bases. CDR3 length: 18 residues. The V and J ends lost 4 bases and 3 bases, in that order; junction bases with no gene match: 14. Germline V CDR1 and CDR2: SGHRS, YFSETQ. CDR3 protein: CASSSPLLDRGDYNEQFF. DNA of the CDR3: TGCGCCAGCAGCAGCCCCCTCCTTGACAGGGGGGACTACAATGAGCAGTTCTTC.

The V gene is TRBV5-1, the J gene TRBJ1-1; TRBD1 might be the D (6 bases). The V end lost 0 bases, the J end lost 1 base, and 19 bases lay between the germline ends. Looked up from germline, CDR1 is SGHRS and CDR2 is YFSETQ. The CDR3 runs 18 residues. The CDR3: CASSLGGHSGMGNTEAFF. DNA of the CDR3: TGCGCCAGCAGCTTGGGGGGACACTCGGGGATGGGGAACACTGAAGCTTTCTTT.

This chain links TRBV10-3 with TRBJ1-5, with 7 nucleotides matching TRBD1. The germline gives CDR1 ENHRY, CDR2 SYGVKD. Trimming at V came to 10 bases and at J to 3 bases, leaving 6 bases not matched to a gene. This CDR3 comprises 13 residues. The CDR3 loop reads CATQQGFNQPQHF. DNA for the CDR3: TGTGCCACCCAACAGGGGTTCAATCAGCCCCAGCATTTT.

A single count supports this clone. The chain employs TRBV5-1 and TRBJ2-2; the D gene is possibly TRBD2 (6 bases). V was pared by 4 bases and J by 7 bases, with 20 bases between. Germline CDR1 is SGHRS and CDR2 is YFSETQ. The CDR3 has 16 residues. The DNA for the CDR3 is TGCGCCAGCAGCCCCAATCCGGGAGATGGGGACGGGGAGCTGTTTTTT. It yields the protein CASSPNPGDGDGELFF.

This clone showed up just once. The chain has TRBV6-1 and TRBJ1-5; 9 nucleotides agree with TRBD1. CDR1 MNHNS and CDR2 SASEGT come from the germline V gene. V trimming: 6 bases; J trimming: 6 bases; junction bases outside the gene matches: 6. The CDR3 loop spans 14 amino acids. The CDR3 coding sequence is TGTGCCAGCAGAGGGGACAGGGAGGTTCAGCCCCAGCATTTT. It yields the protein CASRGDREVQPQHF.

The chain joins TRBV6-1 to TRBJ2-3; 10 bases align to TRBD1. Germline CDR1 is MNHNS and CDR2 is SASEGT. V shed 6 bases and J 5 bases; nucleotides not matched to a gene: 5. This CDR3 is built from 14 residues. CDR3 DNA: TGTGCCAGCAGCGACAGGGGGCTAGGAGATACGCAGTATTTT. This codes for CASSDRGLGDTQYF.

The chain has TRBV7-9 and TRBJ2-7; D is undetermined. From germline, CDR1 is SEHNR and CDR2 FQNEAQ (reference sequence). The CDR3 is 11 residues long. V dropped 4 bases and J dropped 4 bases, with 5 bases sitting between them. In nucleotides, the CDR3 is TGTGCCAGCAGCTCCAATTACGAGCAGTACTTC. Amino acids: CASSSNYEQYF. Full variable domain (outside the CDR3, taken from reference TRBV7-9 and TRBJ2-7): DTGVSQNPRHKITKRGQNVTFRCDPISEHNRLYWYRQTLGQGPEFLTYFQNEAQLEKSRLLSDRFSAERPKGSFSTLEIQRTEQGDSAMYLCASSSNYEQYFGPGTRLTVT.

V is TRBV9 and J is TRBJ2-5; 8 positions agree with TRBD2. Germline CDR1 and CDR2: SGDLS and YYNGEE. This CDR3 comprises 14 residues. The trim removed 0 bases at V and 4 bases at J, leaving 2 bases unmatched. CDR3 amino acids: CASSVGTSRETQYF. The CDR3 coding sequence is TGTGCCAGCAGCGTAGGGACTAGCAGAGAGACCCAGTACTTC.

The V and J genes are TRBV27 and TRBJ2-7; TRBD2 matches at 11 bases. Per germline, CDR1 MNHEY and CDR2 SMNVEV (reference sequence). The CDR3 is 15 residues long. V shed 2 bases, J shed 5 bases, and the junction held 5 bases outside the gene matches. The CDR3 DNA sequence: TGTGCCAGCAGTTTAGCAACTAGCGGGAGCCACGAGCAGTACTTC. Protein sequence: CASSLATSGSHEQYF.

V is TRBV2 and J is TRBJ2-4; D is perhaps TRBD1 (5 bases). The ends were cut back, 4 bases at V and 1 base at J, with 11 bases in the middle. Germline loops: CDR1 SNHLY, CDR2 FYNNEI. The CDR3 contains 15 residues. CDR3 protein: CASSVEGVAKNIQYF. Written as DNA, the CDR3 is TGTGCCAGCAGTGTAGAAGGGGTGGCCAAAAACATTCAGTACTTC.

The chain combines TRBV27 with TRBJ2-7, with D possibly TRBD2 on 7 matching bases. The germline V gene encodes CDR1 MNHEY and CDR2 SMNVEV (reference sequence). Trimming pared 8 bases from V and 8 bases from J, leaving 16 bases between. This CDR3 has 12 amino acids. The CDR3 is CASRPRGLKQYF. Here the CDR3 DNA reads TGTGCCAGCCGACCGCGGGGGCTGAAGCAGTACTTC.